This T cell receptor (beta chain) was sequenced for a study of identifying expanded T cells in peripheral blood. In germline, CDR1 is MNHEY, CDR2 SMNVEV (reference sequence). Unmatched junction bases numbered 9, after V lost 4 bases and J lost 10 bases. This CDR3 contains 14 residues. Sequencing used immunoSEQ multiplex PCR; TCRdb keeps in-frame clones, though not all of them. In the table there are about 100,000 clones, 88% of which are singletons. Study-wide results and caveats: About 1.2 clones differed between technical replicates, versus around 15 and 18 over time. Clone count variance between roughly 2-week samples rose with total template count.

On this clone itself: As yet, its antigen is unknown.

No infections or other immune events were documented during collection. The gene calls are TRBV27 and TRBJ2-3; 9 bases map to TRBD1. This TCR was sampled from a person aged 18 to 75 in good health. Specimen: blood. The CDR3 coding sequence is TGTGCCAGCAGTTCTGGGACAGGGTTCGGTCCGCAGTATTTT. Its translation is CASSSGTGFGPQYF.